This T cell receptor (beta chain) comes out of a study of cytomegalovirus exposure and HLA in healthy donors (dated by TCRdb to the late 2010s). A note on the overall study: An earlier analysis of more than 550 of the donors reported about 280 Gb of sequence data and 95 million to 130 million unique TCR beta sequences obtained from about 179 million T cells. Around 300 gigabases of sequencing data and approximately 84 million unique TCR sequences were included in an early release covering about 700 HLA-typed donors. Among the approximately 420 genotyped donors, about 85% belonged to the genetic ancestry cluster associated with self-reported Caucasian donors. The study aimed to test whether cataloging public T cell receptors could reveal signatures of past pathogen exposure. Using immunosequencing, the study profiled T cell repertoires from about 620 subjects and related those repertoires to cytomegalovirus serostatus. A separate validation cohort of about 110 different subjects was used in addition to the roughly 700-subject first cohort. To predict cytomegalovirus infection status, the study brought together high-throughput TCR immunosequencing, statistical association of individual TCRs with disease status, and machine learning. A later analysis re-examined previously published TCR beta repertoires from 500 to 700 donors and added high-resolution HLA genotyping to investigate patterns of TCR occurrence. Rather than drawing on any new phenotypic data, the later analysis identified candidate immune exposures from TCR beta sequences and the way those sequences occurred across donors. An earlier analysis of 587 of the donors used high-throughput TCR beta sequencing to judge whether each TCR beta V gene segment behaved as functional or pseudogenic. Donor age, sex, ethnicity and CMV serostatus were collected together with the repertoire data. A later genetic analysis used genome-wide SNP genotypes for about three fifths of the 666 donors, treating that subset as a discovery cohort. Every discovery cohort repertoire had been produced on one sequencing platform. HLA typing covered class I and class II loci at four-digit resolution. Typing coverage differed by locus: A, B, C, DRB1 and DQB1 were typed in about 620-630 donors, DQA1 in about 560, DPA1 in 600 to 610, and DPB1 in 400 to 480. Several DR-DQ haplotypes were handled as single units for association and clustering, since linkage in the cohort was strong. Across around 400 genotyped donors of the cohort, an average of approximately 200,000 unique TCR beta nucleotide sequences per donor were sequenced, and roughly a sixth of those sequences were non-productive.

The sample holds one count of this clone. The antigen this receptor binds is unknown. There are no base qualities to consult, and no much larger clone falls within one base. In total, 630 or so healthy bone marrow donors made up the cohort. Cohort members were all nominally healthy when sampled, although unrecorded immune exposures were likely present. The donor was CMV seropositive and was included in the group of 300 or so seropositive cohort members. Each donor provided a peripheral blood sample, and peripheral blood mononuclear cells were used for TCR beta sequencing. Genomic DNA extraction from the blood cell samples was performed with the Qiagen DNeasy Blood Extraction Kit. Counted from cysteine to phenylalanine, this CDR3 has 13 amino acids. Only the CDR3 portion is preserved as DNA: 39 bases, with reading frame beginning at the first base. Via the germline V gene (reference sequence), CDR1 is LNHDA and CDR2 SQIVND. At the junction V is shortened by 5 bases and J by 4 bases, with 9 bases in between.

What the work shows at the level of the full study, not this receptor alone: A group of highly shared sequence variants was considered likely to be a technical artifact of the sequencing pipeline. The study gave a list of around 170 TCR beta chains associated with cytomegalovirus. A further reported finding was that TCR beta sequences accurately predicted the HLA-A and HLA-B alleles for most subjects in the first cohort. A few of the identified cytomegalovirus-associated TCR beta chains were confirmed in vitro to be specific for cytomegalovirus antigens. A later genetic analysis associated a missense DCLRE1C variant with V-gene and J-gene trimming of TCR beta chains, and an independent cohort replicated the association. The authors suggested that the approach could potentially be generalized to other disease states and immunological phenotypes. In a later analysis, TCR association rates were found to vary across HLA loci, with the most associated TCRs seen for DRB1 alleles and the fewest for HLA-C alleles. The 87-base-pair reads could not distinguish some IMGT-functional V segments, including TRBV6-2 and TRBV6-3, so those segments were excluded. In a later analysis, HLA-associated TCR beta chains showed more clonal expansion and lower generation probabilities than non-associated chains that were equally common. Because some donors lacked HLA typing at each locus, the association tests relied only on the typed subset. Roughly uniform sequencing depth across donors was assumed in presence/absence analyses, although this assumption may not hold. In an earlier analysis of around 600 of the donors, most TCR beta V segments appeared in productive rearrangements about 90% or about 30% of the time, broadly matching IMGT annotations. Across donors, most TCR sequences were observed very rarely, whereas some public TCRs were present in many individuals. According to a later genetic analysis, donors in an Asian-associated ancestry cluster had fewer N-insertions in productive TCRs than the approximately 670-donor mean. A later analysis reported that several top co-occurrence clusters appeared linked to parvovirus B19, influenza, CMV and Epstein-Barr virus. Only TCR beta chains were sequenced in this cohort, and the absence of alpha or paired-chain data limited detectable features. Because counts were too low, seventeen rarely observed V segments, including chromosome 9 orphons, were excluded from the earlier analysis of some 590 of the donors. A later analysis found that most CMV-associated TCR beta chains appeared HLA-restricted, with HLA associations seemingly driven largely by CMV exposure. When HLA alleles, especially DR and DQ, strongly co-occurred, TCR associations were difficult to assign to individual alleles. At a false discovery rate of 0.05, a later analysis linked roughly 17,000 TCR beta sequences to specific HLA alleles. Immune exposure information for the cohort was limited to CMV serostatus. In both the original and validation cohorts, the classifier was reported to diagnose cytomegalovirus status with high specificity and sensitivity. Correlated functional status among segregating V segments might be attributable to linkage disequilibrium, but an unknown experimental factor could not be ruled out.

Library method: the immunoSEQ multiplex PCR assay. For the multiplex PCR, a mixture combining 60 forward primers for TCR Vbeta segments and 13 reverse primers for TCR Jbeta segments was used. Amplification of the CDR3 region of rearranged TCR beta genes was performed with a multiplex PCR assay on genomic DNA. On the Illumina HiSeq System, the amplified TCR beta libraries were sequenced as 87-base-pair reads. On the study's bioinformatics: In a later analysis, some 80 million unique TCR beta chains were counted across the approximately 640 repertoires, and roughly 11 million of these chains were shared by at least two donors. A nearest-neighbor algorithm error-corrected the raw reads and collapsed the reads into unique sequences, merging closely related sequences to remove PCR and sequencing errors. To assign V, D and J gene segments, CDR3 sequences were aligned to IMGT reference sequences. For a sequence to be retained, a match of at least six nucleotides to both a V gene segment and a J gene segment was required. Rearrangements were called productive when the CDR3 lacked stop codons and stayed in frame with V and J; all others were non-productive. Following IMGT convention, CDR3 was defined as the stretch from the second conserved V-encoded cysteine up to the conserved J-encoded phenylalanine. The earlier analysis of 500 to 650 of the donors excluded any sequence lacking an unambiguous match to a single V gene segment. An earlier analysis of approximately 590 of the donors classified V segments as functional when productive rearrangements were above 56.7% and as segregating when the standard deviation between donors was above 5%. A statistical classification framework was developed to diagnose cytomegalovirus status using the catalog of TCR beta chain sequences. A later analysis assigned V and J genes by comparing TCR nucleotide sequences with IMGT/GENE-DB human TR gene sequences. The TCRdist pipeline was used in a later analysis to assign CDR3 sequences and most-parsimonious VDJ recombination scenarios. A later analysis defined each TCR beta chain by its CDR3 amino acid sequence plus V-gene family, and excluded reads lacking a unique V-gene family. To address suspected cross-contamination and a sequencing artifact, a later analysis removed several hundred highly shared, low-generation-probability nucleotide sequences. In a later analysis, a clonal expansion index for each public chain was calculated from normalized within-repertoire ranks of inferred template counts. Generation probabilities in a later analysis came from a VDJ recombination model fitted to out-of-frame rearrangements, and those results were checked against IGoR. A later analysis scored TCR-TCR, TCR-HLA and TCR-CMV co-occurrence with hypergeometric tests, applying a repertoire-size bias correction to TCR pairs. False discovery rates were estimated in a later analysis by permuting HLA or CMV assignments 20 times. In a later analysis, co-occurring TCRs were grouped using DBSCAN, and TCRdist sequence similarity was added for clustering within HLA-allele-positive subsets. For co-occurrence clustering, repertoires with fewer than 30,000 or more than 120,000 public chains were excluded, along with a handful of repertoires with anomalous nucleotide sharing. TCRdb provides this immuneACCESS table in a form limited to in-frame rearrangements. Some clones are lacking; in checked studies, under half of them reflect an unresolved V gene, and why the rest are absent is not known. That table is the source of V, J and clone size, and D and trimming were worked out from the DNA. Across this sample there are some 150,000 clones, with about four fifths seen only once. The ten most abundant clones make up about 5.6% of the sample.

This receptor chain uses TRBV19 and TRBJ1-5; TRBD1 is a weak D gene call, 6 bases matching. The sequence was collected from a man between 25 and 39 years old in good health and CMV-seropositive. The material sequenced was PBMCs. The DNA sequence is TGTGCCAGTAGTCGTAGGGGGAATCAGCCCCAGCATTTT. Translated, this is CASSRRGNQPQHF.